This T cell receptor (beta chain) is from a study of neurological immune-mediated disorders. Study results and limitations: The study found no CDR3 amino acid sequences shared by expanded clones across subjects, suggesting private repertoires in all groups. The multiple sclerosis repertoire cluster was associated with no clinical or MRI feature.

Time point of the sample: longitudinal time-point 2. Unsorted libraries came from 2 million PBMCs stored at -80 °C. V gave up 0 bases and J gave up 0 bases, with 9 bases separating them. The germline V gene encodes CDR1 SQVTM and CDR2 ANQGSEA. The CDR3 covers 16 residues. Many counts were recorded for this clonotype. What it recognizes is unknown. Synthesis of cDNA was performed by 5'RACE using 10-nucleotide random UMIs. TCRdb reprocessed the 5' RACE reads with MiXCR, giving one entry per CDR3 protein. The data contain 65,000 to 85,000 distinct CDR3 sequences, over 4.5% of them singletons. The sample comprised PBMCs. The rearrangement joins TRBV29-1 to TRBJ2-6; unclear D gene. The source is a woman in her sixties or seventies with multiple sclerosis. The CDR3 region has the DNA TGCAGCGTTGAAGATCTTCTAAGCTCTGGGGCCAACGTCCTGACTTTC. Residues: CSVEDLLSSGANVLTF.